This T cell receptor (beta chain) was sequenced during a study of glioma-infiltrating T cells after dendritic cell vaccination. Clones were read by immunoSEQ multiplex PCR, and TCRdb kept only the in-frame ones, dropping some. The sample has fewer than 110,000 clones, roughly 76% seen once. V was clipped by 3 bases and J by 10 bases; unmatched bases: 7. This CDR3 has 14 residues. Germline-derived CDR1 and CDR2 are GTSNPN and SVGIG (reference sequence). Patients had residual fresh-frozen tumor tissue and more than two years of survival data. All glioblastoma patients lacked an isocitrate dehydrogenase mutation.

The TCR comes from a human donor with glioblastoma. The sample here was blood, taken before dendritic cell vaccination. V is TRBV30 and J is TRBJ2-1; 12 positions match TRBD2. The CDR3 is CAWSYTGTSGEQFF. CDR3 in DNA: TGTGCCTGGAGCTACACCGGGACTAGCGGGGAGCAGTTCTTC.